This T cell receptor (beta chain) was obtained from a study of Ad26.COV2.S vaccination and SARS-CoV-2 variants (dated by TCRdb to the early 2020s). At the level of the whole study: Donors in the vaccine arm were drawn from COV1001, a multicentre, randomized, double-blind, placebo-controlled phase I-IIa trial testing Ad26.COV2.S in healthy adults. Ad26.COV2.S was administered intramuscularly at a dose of 5x10^10 or 1x10^11 viral particles, either as one shot or as two shots given 56 days apart. Sequencing of the TCRbeta repertoire served to evaluate the specificity and breadth of SARS-CoV-2-reactive T cell receptors following Ad26.COV2.S vaccination. The TCR-sequenced set comprised around 30 samples: 19 Ad26.COV2.S vaccine recipients, 5 placebo recipients and 8 SARS-CoV-2 convalescent individuals. Participants in the trial were split at random into five groups of five each, receiving low-dose or high-dose Ad26.COV2.S once or twice, or else placebo on both occasions. Investigators remained blinded to trial group allocation during experiments and outcome assessment. Overall results and qualifications from the work: After vaccination, spike-specific CD8+ and CD4+ T cell responses were reported to show substantial breadth. The study was not powered to compare responses between vaccine doses or regimens. Ad26.COV2.S recipients had higher spike-specific TCR breadth than placebo recipients (P = 0.0014). Vaccine and placebo recipients had similar non-spike TCR breadth, a finding consistent with the vaccine containing only spike. It was noted by the authors that total T cell responses may have been underestimated by the TCR breadth and depth analyses.

V and J lose 0 bases and 1 base, and a span of 15 bases separates them. The CDR3 sequence holds 16 residues, the cysteine and phenylalanine included. CDR3 DNA only is kept here, 48 bases in frame from base 1. In the germline V gene (reference sequence), CDR1 corresponds to GTSNPN and CDR2 to SVGIG. The immunoSEQ Assay was used to sequence TCRbeta CDR3 regions. After extraction, genomic DNA underwent amplification by bias-controlled multiplex PCR, followed by high-throughput sequencing. The source study handled its data this way. To quantify the absolute abundance of every unique TCRbeta CDR3 region, sequences were collapsed and filtered. T cell fraction was estimated by normalizing TCRbeta template counts to usable DNA, which was measured by amplifying reference genes present in all nucleated cells. Repertoire TCRs were annotated as SARS-CoV-2-specific when V gene, CDR3 amino acid sequence and J gene were exactly matched to a known reactive TCR set. MIRA supplied the reference SARS-CoV-2 TCR set, which was filtered for enrichment in COVID-19-positive ImmuneCODE repertoires so that public or cross-reactive TCRs were removed. Using the MIRA antigens, annotated TCRs were further analysed by specific ORF or by position within an ORF. Breadth was defined as annotated unique rearrangements over total unique productive rearrangements; depth was the summed frequency of those rearrangements. Group comparisons of TCR breadth used two-sided Wilcoxon rank-sum tests. The immuneACCESS repertoire file appears here via TCRdb, limited to in-frame rearrangements. These files lack a portion of the clones; in checked studies, under half of the deficit traces to unresolved V genes, and the cause of the others is not known. V and J calls and clone size follow that table, whereas D and trimming were derived from the DNA. The table for this sample lists some 320,000 clones; around four fifths of them were counted only once. The top ten hold 2% to 2.5% of the sample.

Regarding this clone: It has no known antigen specificity. Per-nucleotide qualities are absent, and no much larger clonotype sits a single base away.

The treatment or condition label of this sample denotes: some 20 received Ad26.COV2.S at low or high dose, single or two shots; about 5 received placebo; per-sample allocation not given. Repertoires of vaccine and placebo recipients were sequenced from samples collected on day 63 after the first injection. Cohort 1b enrolled roughly 25 adults aged 18-55 years at a single site in Boston, USA, between 29 July and 7 August 2020. Ad26.COV2.S consisted of a replication-incompetent adenovirus type 26 vector by which a prefusion-stabilized SARS-CoV-2 spike protein from the original Wuhan strain was expressed.

The origin of this receptor is a person aged 18-65 years who received the Ad26.COV2.S COVID-19 vaccine or a placebo. Sequences were derived from peripheral blood, sampled in a trial of Ad26.COV2.S vaccine versus placebo. The V gene is TRBV30 and the J gene is TRBJ1-1; a tentative D match to TRBD1 spans 5 bases. The nucleotides are TGTGCCTGGAGTGTACGCGGCAGGGCGGGGAACACTGAAGCTTTCTTT. Its protein reads: CAWSVRGRAGNTEAFF.